A single sample is the source of the 17 T cell receptor beta chains below, sequenced in a study of T cell changes during pregnancy in multiple sclerosis. Sequencing was performed with immunoSEQ multiplex PCR; in TCRdb, only in-frame clones are kept and a portion is missing. The sample holds fewer than 55,000 clones, 90% seen once. Material: peripheral blood, obtained after pregnancy. All receptors derive from a female donor in good health, enrolled as a control in a pregnancy study.

CDR3 sequence (DNA): TGTGCCAGTAGTATAAGGAGGAACACTGAAGCTTTCTTT. Translated, it gives CASSIRRNTEAFF. This chain connects TRBV19 to TRBJ1-1; D remains unclear. Germline assignment: CDR1 LNHDA and CDR2 SQIVND (reference sequence). V was trimmed by 2 bases and J by 1 base, leaving 5 bases between them. This CDR3 contains 13 residues. Variable domain in full (rest from reference TRBV19 and TRBJ1-1): DGGITQSPKYLFRKEGQNVTLSCEQNLNHDAMYWYRQDPGQGLRLIYYSQIVNDFQKGDIAEGYSVSREKKESFPLTVTSAQKNPTAFYLCASSIRRNTEAFFGQGTRLTVV.

The J gene is TRBJ2-6, the V gene TRBV27; the D gene is possibly TRBD1 (6 bases). The CDR3 is 17 amino acids. Trimming cost V 6 bases and J 1 base, with 16 bases left between them. Germline CDR1 and CDR2: MNHEY and SMNVEV (reference sequence). CDR3 sequence: CASSVRPTGSGANVLTF. CDR3 DNA: TGTGCCAGCAGCGTCAGACCCACAGGGTCTGGGGCCAACGTCCTGACTTTC.

This clone was seen a single time. The chain recombines TRBV29-1 with TRBJ2-5, with 7 positions matching TRBD2. V dropped 2 bases and J dropped 4; count of bases not matched to a gene: 1. The germline CDR1 and CDR2 sequences are SQVTM and ANQGSEA. The CDR3 totals 12 residues. CDR3 coding DNA: TGCAGCGTTGAATCGGGGGGAGAGACCCAGTACTTC. Translating gives CSVESGGETQYF.

This clone was counted between two and nine times. The chain employs TRBV7-8 and TRBJ2-3; 7 positions agree with TRBD2. Germline-derived CDR1 and CDR2 are SGHVS and FQNEAQ. This CDR3 region has 15 residues. V trimming: 5 bases; J trimming: 0 bases; junction bases outside the gene matches: 5. DNA of the CDR3: TGTGCCAGCAGCCTCCTAGCGGCCAGCACAGATACGCAGTATTTT. Encoded protein: CASSLLAASTDTQYF.

The genes are TRBV6-1 and TRBJ1-3; TRBD1 is a possible D gene (5 bases). Between the trimmed V and J ends, which lost 1 base and 0 bases, there was a span of 7 bases. Germline V lookup: CDR1 MNHNS, CDR2 SASEGT. The CDR3 has 15 amino acids. CDR3 residues: CASSEDRISGNTIYF. In DNA, the CDR3 is TGTGCCAGCAGTGAAGACAGGATCTCTGGAAACACCATATATTTT.

This clone was counted between two and nine times. The rearrangement links TRBV25-1 to TRBJ1-1; no clear D. This CDR3 is 13 amino acids long. Trimming stripped 7 bases from V and 0 bases from J, with 9 bases between. Per germline, CDR1 MGHDK and CDR2 SYGVNS. The CDR3 region has the DNA TGTGCCAGCAAGGAACAGCTGAACACTGAAGCTTTCTTT. Protein sequence: CASKEQLNTEAFF.

V and J are TRBV18 and TRBJ1-4; D call uncertain. From germline, CDR1 is KGHSH and CDR2 LQKENI. Trimming shortened V by 6 bases and J by 2 bases, and 10 bases separated the two germline ends. The CDR3 loop spans 14 amino acids. The CDR3 DNA follows: TGTGCCAGCTCTCCCGGGGTTACTAATGAAAAACTGTTTTTT. This translates into CASSPGVTNEKLFF.

The rearrangement joins TRBV4-1 to TRBJ2-2, with 10 bases lining up with TRBD2. Looked up from germline, CDR1 is MGHRA and CDR2 is YSYEKL. This CDR3 is 16 amino acids long. V lost 3 bases to trimming and J lost 6 bases; unmatched junction nucleotides: 7. In nucleotides, the CDR3 is TGCGCCAGCAGCCACGGCCTAGCGGGAGATGCCGGGGAGCTGTTTTTT. Translating gives CASSHGLAGDAGELFF.

The J gene is TRBJ2-5, the V gene TRBV27, with a weak D call TRBD1 (6 bases). The CDR3 is 15 amino acids. The germline V gene encodes CDR1 MNHEY and CDR2 SMNVEV (reference sequence). The V end was cut by 3 bases, the J end by 1 base, with 12 bases between. CDR3 in DNA: TGTGCCAGCAGTTTGTATCTGGGGGCCCAAGAGACCCAGTACTTC. This translates into CASSLYLGAQETQYF.

This chain links TRBV10-1 with TRBJ2-1; tentatively, D is TRBD2 (6 bases). The V end was cut by 2 bases, the J end by 12 bases, with 20 bases between. Germline V gene sequence: CDR1 WNHNN, CDR2 SYGVQD (reference sequence). This CDR3 comprises 15 residues. As DNA, the CDR3 is TGCGCCAGCAGTGAGGGACTCCGCGGGGAACCAGGGCAGTTCTTC. Translated, it gives CASSEGLRGEPGQFF.

This clone has just one count. The rearrangement links TRBV5-1 to TRBJ2-3; 7 positions agree with TRBD2. The CDR3 sequence is 15 residues long. In germline, CDR1 is SGHRS, CDR2 YFSETQ. Trimming removed 0 bases from V and 0 bases from J; junction bases left unmatched: 1. The chain's CDR3 is CASSLAAGSTDTQYF. CDR3 coding DNA: TGCGCCAGCAGCTTGGCAGCGGGGAGCACAGATACGCAGTATTTT.

The chain recombines TRBV4-2 with TRBJ2-2; 7 bases map to TRBD1. This CDR3 contains 16 residues. Germline CDR1 is LGHNA and CDR2 is YNFKEQ. The J segment lost 4 bases and the V segment lost 0 bases, leaving 5 bases of the junction unmatched. For the CDR3, the DNA is TGTGCCAGCAGCCAAGATCTGACAGGGCGCACCGGGGAGCTGTTTTTT. Encoded protein: CASSQDLTGRTGELFF.

This chain uses TRBV10-1 with TRBJ2-2; 12 nucleotides match TRBD2. This CDR3 comprises 16 residues. The V gene's germline CDR1 is WNHNN and CDR2 SYGVQD (reference sequence). Trimming cost V 4 bases and J 5 bases; bases outside gene matches: 5. Here the CDR3 DNA reads TGCGCCAGCAGTGCTAGCGGGGGGGCGGATACCGGGGAGCTGTTTTTT. Amino acid sequence: CASSASGGADTGELFF.

J is TRBJ1-6 and V is TRBV2, with 9 bases lining up with TRBD1. The length of the CDR3 is 14 residues. The V and J ends lost 4 bases and 8 bases, in that order; junction bases with no gene match: 3. CDR1 and CDR2 from the germline V gene are SNHLY and FYNNEI. The CDR3: CASSVRQGDSPLHF. The DNA for the CDR3 is TGTGCCAGCAGTGTGCGACAGGGGGATTCACCCCTCCACTTT.

J is TRBJ2-3 and V is TRBV7-2; 8 nucleotides align to TRBD1. Germline V gene sequence: CDR1 SGHTA, CDR2 FQGNSA. This CDR3 is built from 15 residues. J was trimmed by 1 base and V by 3 bases; bases with no gene match: 3. The CDR3 DNA sequence: TGTGCCAGCAGCTTCCGGACAGGGCGCACAGATACGCAGTATTTT. Its protein product is CASSFRTGRTDTQYF.

J is TRBJ1-1 and V is TRBV11-2; D gene unclear. Germline V gene data show CDR1 as SGHAT and CDR2 as FQNNGV. V dropped 4 bases and J dropped 7 bases, with 28 bases sitting between them. The CDR3 has 18 amino acids. The chain's CDR3 is CASSSRRPTDAKTLEAFF. CDR3 DNA sequence: TGTGCCAGCAGCTCCCGCCGACCGACTGATGCGAAAACCCTTGAAGCTTTCTTT.

The V gene is TRBV5-8, the J gene TRBJ1-2; a possible D gene is TRBD1 (5 bases). CDR3 size: 14 residues. The germline V gene has CDR1 SGHTS and CDR2 YDEGEE. V lost 6 bases and J 3 bases, leaving 15 bases between the germline ends. CDR3 region: CASKEEGRDYGYTF. As DNA, the CDR3 is TGTGCCAGCAAGGAGGAGGGGAGGGACTATGGCTACACCTTC.